The entry that follows covers one TCR beta chain sequence. The source of the sample is a study of CD8 T cells in Susac syndrome. TCR beta sequences were obtained from blood CD8+ and CD4+ T cells. The recently defined diagnostic criteria for definite or probable disease were met by the Susac syndrome patients. The RNA input was about 0.5 to 1 ug, and it was reverse transcribed with random hexamers. The authors amplified TCR beta CDR3 across 54 Vbeta and 13 Jbeta using immunoSEQ multiplex PCR. MiXCR, run by TCRdb on the immunoSEQ multiplex PCR reads, gives a single entry per CDR3 protein. Among around 71,000 distinct CDR3 sequences, about 92% were seen once, and the ten largest hold about 0.15%. Looked up from germline, CDR1 is KGHDR and CDR2 is SFDVKD. This CDR3 is built from 15 residues. Trimming took off 3 bases at V and 0 bases at J, with 10 bases between the two ends.

This TCR came from a human donor with Susac syndrome. The chain joins TRBV24-1 to TRBJ1-1; possibly TRBD1 for D (6 bases). Material for sequencing was CD4+ T cells from PBMCs. CDR3 in DNA: TGTGCCACCAGTGATGGCGGACAGATGAACACTGAAGCTTTCTTT. Translating it yields CATSDGGQMNTEAFF.